Presented here are 21 T cell receptor beta chains from one specimen sequenced in a study of vaccination and CD4 T cells after COVID-19. Sequenced with the Oncomine TCR Beta short-read assay was DNA taken from cultured CD4+ T cells. TCRdb re-called the PCR reads through MiXCR, storing one row per CDR3 protein. The data contain roughly 6,000 distinct CDR3 sequences, roughly 39% of them singletons. These TCRs are of unknown antigen specificity. Treatment of the sample: approximately nine-day PBMC culture with coronavirus spike peptide pools or control peptides (ViraFEST assay). CD4+ T-cell collection from the unexposed donor predated the COVID-19 pandemic (2011-2018). Sequencing was carried out using CD4+ T cells from blood, cultured in vitro. The receptors stem from a human donor in good health.

In the case of this clonotype: The junction and the germline gene differ at one end; a read error may be behind it. This chain links TRBV5-5 with TRBJ1-1; 7 bases match TRBD1. Germline values: CDR1 SGHKS, CDR2 YYEKEE (reference sequence). This CDR3 has 15 amino acids. The CDR3 sequence is CASSTGQPRNTEAFF. CDR3 in DNA: TGCGCCAGCAGCACGGGACAGCCGAGGAACACTGAAGCTTTCTTT.

A single count supports this clonotype. The chain couples TRBV9 to TRBJ1-2; TRBD1 might be the D (6 bases). V lost 2 bases and J lost 4, with 6 bases in between. The germline gives CDR1 SGDLS, CDR2 YYNGEE. The CDR3 runs 12 residues. This CDR3 is CASSVDSYGYTF. As DNA, the CDR3 is TGTGCCAGCAGCGTGGACAGCTATGGCTACACCTTC.

The V call is TRBV20-1, the J call TRBJ2-5; 8 bases align to TRBD1. Germline assignment: CDR1 DFQATT and CDR2 SNEGSKA (reference sequence). This CDR3 contains 13 residues. Trimming took 6 bases from V and 2 from J; bases not matched to a gene: 5. CDR3 region: CSATGTGQETQYF. CDR3 sequence (DNA): TGCAGTGCAACAGGGACAGGACAAGAGACCCAGTACTTC.

The chain uses TRBV3-1 and TRBJ1-1; the D gene is possibly TRBD1 (5 bases). The CDR3 extends over 14 amino acids. The V gene's germline CDR1 is LGHDT and CDR2 YNNKEL (reference sequence). The germline V and J ends were trimmed by 4 bases and 2 bases, with 11 bases remaining between them. The CDR3 sequence is CASSPDGGNTEAFF. In DNA form, the CDR3 reads TGTGCCAGCAGCCCGGACGGGGGAAACACTGAAGCTTTCTTT.

In nucleotides, the CDR3 is TGCAGTGCTGATTTGGTTGGGGGGACTGAAGCTTTCTTT. As protein: CSADLVGGTEAFF. The chain joins TRBV20-1 to TRBJ1-1, with a weak D call TRBD1 (5 bases). This CDR3 comprises 13 residues. CDR1 and CDR2 from the germline V gene are DFQATT and SNEGSKA (reference sequence). V lost 5 bases and J lost 5, with 15 bases in between.

This sequence joins TRBV20-1 and TRBJ1-6; TRBD1 matches at 11 bases. V was clipped by 3 bases and J by 6 bases; unmatched bases: 7. This CDR3 has 16 amino acids. The germline V gene has CDR1 DFQATT and CDR2 SNEGSKA (reference sequence). The CDR3 sequence is CSARGGTGGSNSPLHF. The CDR3 bases are TGCAGTGCTAGGGGTGGGACAGGGGGTAGTAATTCACCCCTCCACTTT.

There are a few counts of this clonotype. The chain links TRBV19 to TRBJ1-1; D is possibly TRBD1 (5 bases). The CDR3 has 15 amino acids. Trimming cost V 9 bases and J 0 bases, with 17 bases left between them. Germline CDR1 reads LNHDA; CDR2 reads SQIVND (reference sequence). The CDR3: CASTPWGIMNTEAFF. The CDR3 DNA is TGTGCCAGCACCCCGTGGGGGATTATGAACACTGAAGCTTTCTTT.

This clonotype has just a few counts. The chain is built from TRBV19 and TRBJ1-1; D gene ambiguous. The CDR3 sequence is 15 residues long. Germline lookup yields CDR1 LNHDA and CDR2 SQIVND (reference sequence). V lost 6 bases to trimming and J lost 1 base, with 15 bases between them. The CDR3 sequence: CASRSPNGANTEAFF. The CDR3 nucleotides read TGTGCCAGTAGATCACCGAACGGAGCGAACACTGAAGCTTTCTTT.

This clonotype was detected a few times. The rearrangement links TRBV6-2 or TRBV6-3 to TRBJ2-7; D is unclear. Trimming stripped 3 bases from V and 7 bases from J, with 16 bases between. CDR3 length: 14 amino acids. Germline V gives CDR1 MNHEY, CDR2 SVGEGT. This CDR3 is CASSYHGRPGEQYF. The CDR3 DNA is TGTGCCAGCAGTTATCACGGACGACCTGGGGAGCAGTACTTC.

This chain uses TRBV24-1 with TRBJ2-3; the D is unclear. The CDR3 length is 12 residues. Germline V gives CDR1 KGHDR, CDR2 SFDVKD. Trimming took 4 bases from V and 3 from J, leaving 4 bases between them. The CDR3 nucleotides read TGTGCCACCAGTGACGAAACAGATACGCAGTATTTT. The encoded protein is CATSDETDTQYF.

This clonotype was seen a few times. The chain links TRBV19 to TRBJ1-2; the D is unclear. This CDR3 region has 15 residues. V gave up 5 bases and J gave up 1 base, with 14 bases separating them. Germline loops: CDR1 LNHDA, CDR2 SQIVND (reference sequence). DNA of the CDR3: TGTGCCAGTAGTCCCGGACTCACCCTTAACTATGGCTACACCTTC. Protein sequence: CASSPGLTLNYGYTF.

The V call is TRBV27, the J call TRBJ2-7; a weak D match, TRBD1 (6 bases). Germline V gene lookup returns CDR1 MNHEY and CDR2 SMNVEV (reference sequence). The CDR3 loop spans 12 amino acids. V was clipped by 6 bases and J by 3 bases, with 9 bases between them. The CDR3 reads CASRTGVYEQYF. The CDR3 region has the DNA TGTGCCAGCAGGACAGGCGTCTACGAGCAGTACTTC.

This clonotype is termed large. The chain couples TRBV7-2 to TRBJ1-5; a weak D match, TRBD1 (6 bases). Trimming pared 8 bases from V and 5 bases from J, leaving 19 bases between. The germline V gene has CDR1 SGHTA and CDR2 FQGNSA. CDR3 length: 15 residues. The CDR3 DNA sequence: TGTGCCAGCCCCGGAAGGGGGGAGTATGATCAGCCCCAGCATTTT. Amino acids: CASPGRGEYDQPQHF.

This clonotype has only a few counts. The chain combines TRBV10-3 with TRBJ1-2; 9 bases align to TRBD1. The germline CDR1 and CDR2 sequences are ENHRY and SYGVKD. J gave up 2 bases and V 3 bases, and 10 bases lay outside the gene matches. The CDR3 is made up of 17 amino acids. CDR3 region: CAISDPPGQGENYGYTF. The CDR3 coding sequence is TGTGCCATCAGTGACCCCCCGGGACAGGGAGAAAACTATGGCTACACCTTC.

This clonotype was seen a handful of times. The chain is built from TRBV19 and TRBJ2-5; no clear D gene. V lost 2 bases to trimming and J lost 5 bases, with 12 bases between them. Germline CDR1 is LNHDA and CDR2 is SQIVND (reference sequence). The CDR3 consists of 14 residues. CDR3 in amino acids: CASSISVGRETQYF. DNA for the CDR3: TGTGCCAGTAGTATATCGGTGGGAAGGGAGACCCAGTACTTC.

This clonotype occurred a few times. The genes are TRBV7-2 and TRBJ2-2, with D unclear. Germline lookup yields CDR1 SGHTA and CDR2 FQGNSA. This CDR3 has 13 amino acids. The V end lost 1 base, the J end lost 5 bases, and 5 bases lay between the germline ends. CDR3 sequence: CASSLVRTGELFF. Here the CDR3 DNA reads TGTGCCAGCAGCTTAGTGAGAACCGGGGAGCTGTTTTTT.

The chain employs TRBV6-5 and TRBJ2-6; tentatively, D is TRBD2 (5 bases). Germline assignment: CDR1 MNHEY and CDR2 SVGAGI. The CDR3 totals 15 residues. The ends were cut back, 4 bases at V and 0 bases at J, with 7 bases in the middle. CDR3 nucleotides: TGTGCCAGCAGTTTTGCGGGCTCTGGGGCCAACGTCCTGACTTTC. Amino acids: CASSFAGSGANVLTF.

This chain uses TRBV20-1 with TRBJ2-3; 8 nucleotides line up with TRBD1. Germline V gene sequence: CDR1 DFQATT, CDR2 SNEGSKA (reference sequence). V was clipped by 6 bases and J by 4 bases; unmatched bases: 6. The CDR3 covers 13 residues. CDR3 DNA sequence: TGCAGTGCAACCAGGGGGCTGGCAGATACGCAGTATTTT. It yields the protein CSATRGLADTQYF.

The chain couples TRBV27 to TRBJ2-7; 7 nucleotides match TRBD1. This CDR3 spans 14 amino acids. Germline CDR1 and CDR2: MNHEY and SMNVEV (reference sequence). J gave up 4 bases and V 5 bases, and 8 bases lay outside the gene matches. The CDR3 nucleotides are TGTGCCAGCAGTACCGGGACAGCTTTGTACGAGCAGTACTTC. This gives the protein CASSTGTALYEQYF.

The genes are TRBV27 and TRBJ1-2; D possibly corresponds to TRBD1 (5 bases). CDR1 is MNHEY, CDR2 SMNVEV, per germline (reference sequence). This CDR3 comprises 13 residues. V lost 2 bases to trimming and J lost 8 bases, with 12 bases between them. CDR3 sequence: CASSLGGLGGYTF. The CDR3 DNA follows: TGTGCCAGCAGTTTAGGGGGGTTGGGGGGCTACACCTTC.

The chain couples TRBV5-6 to TRBJ1-2; D is uncertain. Germline V gene data show CDR1 as SGHDT and CDR2 as YYEEEE. Trimming stripped 1 base from V and 0 bases from J, with 10 bases between. The CDR3 runs 15 residues. The CDR3 reads CASSLRRITNYGYTF. The CDR3 region has the DNA TGTGCCAGCAGCTTGCGAAGGATTACTAACTATGGCTACACCTTC.